Below, 8 T cell receptor beta chains from the same sample are listed, as sequenced in a study of PD-1 blockade in classical Hodgkin lymphoma. All patients relapsed after autologous stem cell transplantation, and brentuximab vedotin exposure varied. The protocol was immunoSEQ multiplex PCR, while the TCRdb copy is restricted to in-frame clones and leaves out a portion. The sample has about 27,000 clones; 78% are singletons. The sample was peripheral blood mononuclear cells (PBMCs), taken before the second cycle of nivolumab. All receptors come from a human donor with classical Hodgkin lymphoma.

This clone showed up just a few times. The chain is built from TRBV5-1 and TRBJ2-7; D unclear. Trimming stripped 6 bases from V and 2 bases from J, with 6 bases between. Germline V gene data show CDR1 as SGHRS and CDR2 as YFSETQ. CDR3 length: 11 amino acids. The CDR3 reads CASTNTYEQYF. CDR3 nucleotides: TGCGCCAGCACTAACACCTACGAGCAGTACTTC. The whole variable domain, filled in from reference TRBV5-1 and TRBJ2-7, reads KAGVTQTPRYLIKTRGQQVTLSCSPISGHRSVSWYQQTPGQGLQFLFEYFSETQRNKGNFPGRFSGRQFSNSRSEMNVSTLELGDSALYLCASTNTYEQYFGPGTRLTVT.

The chain carries TRBV30 and TRBJ2-3; 12 positions agree with TRBD1. Per the germline V gene, CDR1 is GTSNPN and CDR2 is SVGIG (reference sequence). J gave up 6 bases and V 8 bases, and 6 bases lay outside the gene matches. CDR3 length: 13 residues. CDR3 in DNA: TGTGCCAGCCGGGACAGGGGGCGGGATACGCAGTATTTT. This translates into CASRDRGRDTQYF.

This sequence joins TRBV7-7 and TRBJ2-1; possibly TRBD1 for D (6 bases). The germline CDR1 and CDR2 sequences are SSHAT and FNYEAQ (reference sequence). V was clipped by 2 bases and J by 5 bases, with 13 bases between them. The CDR3 is made up of 15 amino acids. The chain's CDR3 is CASSLYVQGDNEQFF. CDR3 sequence (DNA): TGTGCCAGCAGCTTATATGTACAGGGCGACAATGAGCAGTTCTTC.

This chain joins TRBV19 and TRBJ1-5; 7 bases agree with TRBD1. The CDR3 length is 15 residues. Germline assignment: CDR1 LNHDA and CDR2 SQIVND (reference sequence). V lost 5 bases to trimming and J lost 6 bases; unmatched junction nucleotides: 10. This CDR3 reads CASSPLDRLVQPQHF. The CDR3 region has the DNA TGTGCCAGTAGTCCACTGGACAGGTTAGTTCAGCCCCAGCATTTT.

This clone was picked up a small number of times. The chain recombines TRBV19 with TRBJ1-1; no definite D call. V lost 0 bases, J lost 3 bases, and 11 bases lay in between. Germline CDR1 reads LNHDA; CDR2 reads SQIVND (reference sequence). The CDR3 consists of 15 residues. CDR3 amino acids: CASSIDRAADTEAFF. Here the CDR3 DNA reads TGTGCCAGTAGTATAGATCGGGCAGCCGACACTGAAGCTTTCTTT.

J is TRBJ1-1 and V is TRBV27; D is perhaps TRBD1 (5 bases). Germline-derived CDR1 and CDR2 are MNHEY and SMNVEV (reference sequence). V lost 6 bases, J lost 2 bases, and 13 bases lay in between. CDR3 length equals 14 residues. CDR3 sequence: CASSRGGPNTEAFF. CDR3 DNA: TGTGCCAGCAGCCGGGGGGGTCCCAACACTGAAGCTTTCTTT.

This clone occurred once. This chain connects TRBV6-6 to TRBJ1-2, with D maybe TRBD1 (6 bases). This CDR3 comprises 15 residues. Deletions cut 6 bases from V and 3 bases from J, with 17 bases between. Germline CDR1 and CDR2: MNHNY and SVGAGI (reference sequence). The CDR3 DNA follows: TGTGCCAGCAGCTCTTCACAGGGAACGGACTATGGCTACACCTTC. Its protein product is CASSSSQGTDYGYTF.

The rearrangement links TRBV6-6 to TRBJ1-2; D possibly corresponds to TRBD1 (6 bases). Trimming stripped 0 bases from V and 8 bases from J, with 16 bases between. CDR1 is MNHNY and CDR2 is SVGAGI in the germline V gene (reference sequence). This CDR3 is built from 15 residues. The CDR3 DNA reads TGTGCCAGCAGTTACTCGACAGGCGGGGGTTCCGGCTACACCTTC. Protein sequence: CASSYSTGGGSGYTF.